The clone carrying this T cell receptor beta chain was seen at least ten times. The antigen remains unidentified. This sample was included in a study of T cells after yellow fever vaccination. About the study: SMART-Seq v4 Ultra Low Input prepared the low-cell-number fractions.

A process of 5'RACE template switching, which added a universal primer site and UMIs, was used to make TCR cDNA. Each CDR3 protein gets one entry after TCRdb re-called the 5' RACE reads with MiXCR. The data show 250,000 or so distinct CDR3 sequences, around 3.5% seen once. V lost 4 bases to trimming and J lost 3 bases, with 17 bases between them. The V gene's germline CDR1 is SGHTS and CDR2 YDEGEE. This CDR3 has 16 residues. Findings and caveats of the study: Overlap between CD4 and CD8 compartments was detected for a small share of clonotypes. Among primary-vaccination clones, most reappeared after the booster, at about 95% for CD4 and around 91% for CD8.

Sequences were derived from PBMCs, sampled 15 days after the yellow fever booster vaccination. The chain employs TRBV5-8 and TRBJ2-4; D may be TRBD2 (6 bases). The sequence was obtained from a man younger than 30 who received the YFV17D yellow fever vaccine. As DNA, the CDR3 is TGTGCCAGCAGCCCCCTGGGGCACGGGAGCAAAAACATTCAGTACTTC. Its protein product is CASSPLGHGSKNIQYF.